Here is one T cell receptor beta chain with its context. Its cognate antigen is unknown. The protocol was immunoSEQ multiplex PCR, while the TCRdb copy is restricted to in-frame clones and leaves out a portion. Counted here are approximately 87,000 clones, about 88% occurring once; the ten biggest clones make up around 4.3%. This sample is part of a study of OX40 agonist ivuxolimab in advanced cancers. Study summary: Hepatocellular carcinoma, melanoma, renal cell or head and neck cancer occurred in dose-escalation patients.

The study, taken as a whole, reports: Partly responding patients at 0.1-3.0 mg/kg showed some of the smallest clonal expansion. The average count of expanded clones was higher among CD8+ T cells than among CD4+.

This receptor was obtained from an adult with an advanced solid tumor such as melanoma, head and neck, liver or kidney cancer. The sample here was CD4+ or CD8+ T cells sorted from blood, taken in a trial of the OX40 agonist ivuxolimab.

The CDR3 sequence is CASSLTVGGSPLHF. CDR3 DNA sequence: TGTGCCAGCAGCCTCACAGTCGGGGGTTCACCCCTCCACTTT. The chain carries TRBV11-2 and TRBJ1-6, with D possibly being TRBD1 (5 bases). CDR1 is SGHAT and CDR2 is FQNNGV in the germline V gene. The CDR3 has 14 amino acids. V lost 5 bases, J lost 9 bases, and 14 bases lay in between. The entire variable domain, with the rest obtained from reference TRBV11-2 and TRBJ1-6, is as follows: EAGVAQSPRYKIIEKRQSVAFWCNPISGHATLYWYQQILGQGPKLLIQFQNNGVVDDSQLPKDRFSAERLKGVDSTLKIQPAKLEDSAVYLCASSLTVGGSPLHFGNGTRLTVT.